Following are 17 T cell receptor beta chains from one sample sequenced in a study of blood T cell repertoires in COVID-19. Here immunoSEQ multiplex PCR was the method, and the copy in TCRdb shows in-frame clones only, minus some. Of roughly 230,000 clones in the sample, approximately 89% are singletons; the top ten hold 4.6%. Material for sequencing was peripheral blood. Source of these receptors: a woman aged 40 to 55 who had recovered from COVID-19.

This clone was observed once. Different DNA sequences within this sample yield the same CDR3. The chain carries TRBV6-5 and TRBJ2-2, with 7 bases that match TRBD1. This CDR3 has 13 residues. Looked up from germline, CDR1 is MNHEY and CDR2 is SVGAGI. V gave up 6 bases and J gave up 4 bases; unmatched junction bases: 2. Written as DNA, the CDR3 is TGTGCCAGCAGGAGGGACAGCACCGGGGAGCTGTTTTTT. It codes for CASRRDSTGELFF.

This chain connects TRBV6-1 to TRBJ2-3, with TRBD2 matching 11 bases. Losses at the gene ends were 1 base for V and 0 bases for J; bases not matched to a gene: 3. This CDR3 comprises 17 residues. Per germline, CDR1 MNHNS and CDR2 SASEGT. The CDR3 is CASSEEGLAVSTDTQYF. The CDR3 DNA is TGTGCCAGCAGTGAAGAGGGACTAGCGGTTAGCACAGATACGCAGTATTTT.

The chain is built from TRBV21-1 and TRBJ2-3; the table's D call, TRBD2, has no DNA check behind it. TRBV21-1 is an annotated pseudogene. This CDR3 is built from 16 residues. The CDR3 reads CASSRVLAGKTDTQYF. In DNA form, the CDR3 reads TGTGCCAGCAGCAGGGTTCTAGCGGGCAAGACAGATACGCAGTATTTT.

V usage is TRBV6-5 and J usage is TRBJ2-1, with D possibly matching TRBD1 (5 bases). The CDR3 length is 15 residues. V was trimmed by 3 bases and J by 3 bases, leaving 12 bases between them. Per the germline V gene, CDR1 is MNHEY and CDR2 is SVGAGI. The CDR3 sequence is CASSYRQGLYNEQFF. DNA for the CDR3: TGTGCCAGCAGTTATCGGCAGGGCCTCTACAATGAGCAGTTCTTC.

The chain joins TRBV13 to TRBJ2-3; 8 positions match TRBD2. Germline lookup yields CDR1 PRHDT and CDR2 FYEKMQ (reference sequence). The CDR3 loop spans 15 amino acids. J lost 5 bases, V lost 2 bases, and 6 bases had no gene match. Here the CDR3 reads CASSLRAGVIDTQYF. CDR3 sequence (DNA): TGTGCCAGCAGCTTAAGAGCGGGGGTAATAGATACGCAGTATTTT.

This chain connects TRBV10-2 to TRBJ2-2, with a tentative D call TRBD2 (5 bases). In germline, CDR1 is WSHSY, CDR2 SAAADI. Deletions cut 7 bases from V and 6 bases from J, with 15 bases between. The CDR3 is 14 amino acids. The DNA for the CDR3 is TGCGCCAGCAATTGGACTCCACTATCCGGGGAGCTGTTTTTT. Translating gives CASNWTPLSGELFF.

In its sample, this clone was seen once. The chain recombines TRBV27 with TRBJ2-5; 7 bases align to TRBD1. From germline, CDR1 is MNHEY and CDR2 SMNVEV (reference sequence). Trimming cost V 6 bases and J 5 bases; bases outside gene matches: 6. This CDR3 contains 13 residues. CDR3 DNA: TGTGCCAGCAGAGAGGGGGCTCAGGAGACCCAGTACTTC. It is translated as CASREGAQETQYF.

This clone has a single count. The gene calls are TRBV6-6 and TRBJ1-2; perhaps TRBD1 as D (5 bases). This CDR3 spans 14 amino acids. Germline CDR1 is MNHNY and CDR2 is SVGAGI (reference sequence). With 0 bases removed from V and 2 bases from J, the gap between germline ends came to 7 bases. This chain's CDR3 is CASSYSQGNYGYTF. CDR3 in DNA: TGTGCCAGCAGTTACTCGCAGGGAAACTATGGCTACACCTTC.

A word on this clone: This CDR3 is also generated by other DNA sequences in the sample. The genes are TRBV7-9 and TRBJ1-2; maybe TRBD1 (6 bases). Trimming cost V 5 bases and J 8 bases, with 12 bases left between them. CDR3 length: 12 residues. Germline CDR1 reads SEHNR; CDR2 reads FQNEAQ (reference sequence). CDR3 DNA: TGTGCCAGCAGCACGGGGGGCTCAGGCTACACCTTC. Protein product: CASSTGGSGYTF.

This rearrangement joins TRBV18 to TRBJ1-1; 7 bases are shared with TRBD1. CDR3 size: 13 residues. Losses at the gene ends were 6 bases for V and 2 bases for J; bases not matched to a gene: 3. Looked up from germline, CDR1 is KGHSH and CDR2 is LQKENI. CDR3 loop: CASSGTANTEAFF. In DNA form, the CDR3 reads TGTGCCAGCTCCGGGACAGCCAACACTGAAGCTTTCTTT.

In DNA, the CDR3 is TGTGCCAGCAGTTCCCCGCAAGGTTGGGGCGGTAGCTCCTACAATGAGCAGTTCTTC. Its protein is CASSSPQGWGGSSYNEQFF. This chain joins TRBV27 and TRBJ2-1, with TRBD1 as a possible D gene (5 bases). CDR1 and CDR2 from the germline V gene are MNHEY and SMNVEV (reference sequence). The CDR3 sequence is 19 residues long. The ends were cut back, 4 bases at V and 0 bases at J, with 22 bases in the middle.

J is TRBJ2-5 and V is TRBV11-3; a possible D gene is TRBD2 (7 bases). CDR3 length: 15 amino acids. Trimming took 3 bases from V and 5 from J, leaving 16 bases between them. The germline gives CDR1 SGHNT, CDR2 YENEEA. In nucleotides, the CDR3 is TGTGCCAGCAGCTTTGGGGGGGGCGGTCGGGAGACCCAGTACTTC. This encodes CASSFGGGGRETQYF.

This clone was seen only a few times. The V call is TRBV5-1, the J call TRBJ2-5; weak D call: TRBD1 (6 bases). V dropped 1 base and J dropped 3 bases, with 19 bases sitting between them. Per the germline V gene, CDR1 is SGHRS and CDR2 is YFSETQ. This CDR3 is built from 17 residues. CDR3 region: CASSLPGYAGVEETQYF. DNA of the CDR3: TGCGCCAGCAGCTTGCCCGGTTACGCAGGGGTCGAAGAGACCCAGTACTTC.

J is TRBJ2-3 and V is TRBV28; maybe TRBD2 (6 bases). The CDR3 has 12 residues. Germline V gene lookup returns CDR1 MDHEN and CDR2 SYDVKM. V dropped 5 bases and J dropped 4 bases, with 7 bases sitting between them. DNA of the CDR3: TGTGCCAGCAGTCGACTAGCAGATACGCAGTATTTT. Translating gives CASSRLADTQYF.

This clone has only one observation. The CDR3 region has the DNA TGTGCCAGCAGCTGGCGACAGGGGGGAGGAAACTATGGCTACACCTTC. Translation gives CASSWRQGGGNYGYTF. This chain joins TRBV5-4 and TRBJ1-2; 9 nucleotides agree with TRBD1. Germline V lookup: CDR1 SGHNT, CDR2 YYREEE (reference sequence). This CDR3 is built from 16 residues. V was clipped by 3 bases and J by 2 bases; unmatched bases: 8.

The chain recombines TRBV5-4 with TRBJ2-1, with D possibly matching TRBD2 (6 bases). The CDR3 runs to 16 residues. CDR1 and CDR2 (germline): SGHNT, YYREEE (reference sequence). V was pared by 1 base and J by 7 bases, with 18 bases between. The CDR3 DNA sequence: TGTGCCAGCAGCTTGCTTGGCAGGGAGGAAGGAAATGAGCAGTTCTTC. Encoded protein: CASSLLGREEGNEQFF. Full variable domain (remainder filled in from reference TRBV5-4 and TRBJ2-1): ETGVTQSPTHLIKTRGQQVTLRCSSQSGHNTVSWYQQALGQGPQFIFQYYREEENGRGNFPPRFSGLQFPNYSSELNVNALELDDSALYLCASSLLGREEGNEQFFGPGTRLTVL.

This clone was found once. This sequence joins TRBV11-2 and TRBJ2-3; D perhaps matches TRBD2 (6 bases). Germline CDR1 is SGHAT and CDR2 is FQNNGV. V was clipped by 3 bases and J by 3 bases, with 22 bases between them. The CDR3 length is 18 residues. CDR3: CASSLPSVRDEVTDTQYF. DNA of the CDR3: TGTGCCAGCAGCTTGCCTTCGGTGCGGGATGAGGTGACAGATACGCAGTATTTT.